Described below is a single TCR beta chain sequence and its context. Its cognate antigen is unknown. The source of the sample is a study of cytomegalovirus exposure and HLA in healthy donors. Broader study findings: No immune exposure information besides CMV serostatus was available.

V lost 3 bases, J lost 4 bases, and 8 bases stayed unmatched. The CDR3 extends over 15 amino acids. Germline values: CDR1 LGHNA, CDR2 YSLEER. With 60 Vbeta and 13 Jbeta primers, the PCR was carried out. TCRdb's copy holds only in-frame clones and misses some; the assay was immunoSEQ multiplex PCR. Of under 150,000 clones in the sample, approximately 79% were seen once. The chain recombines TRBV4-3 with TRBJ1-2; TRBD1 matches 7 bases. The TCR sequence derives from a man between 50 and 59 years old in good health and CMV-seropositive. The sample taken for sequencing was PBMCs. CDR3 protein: CASSQQWGQLYGYTF. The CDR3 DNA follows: TGCGCCAGCAGCCAGCAATGGGGACAGCTCTATGGCTACACCTTC.